This TCR beta chain was captured by sequencing in a study of molecular identifiers for immune sequencing clone quantification. This clonotype was detected many times. TCRdb recomputed calls from the PCR reads with MiXCR, one row per CDR3 protein. Among under 800,000 distinct CDR3 sequences listed, about 25% were seen once. Looked up from germline, CDR1 is LGHNA and CDR2 is YSLEER. CDR3 length: 17 amino acids. The ends were cut back, 0 bases at V and 2 bases at J, with 15 bases in the middle. The clonotype was recovered from a human donor in good health. Some libraries in this study had Jurkat cell RNA spiked in. The sequenced sample was naive CD8+ T cells from blood, with Jurkat cell RNA spiked in. The subset here: FACS-sorted CD8+CD4-CCR7+CD45RA+ naive T cells. J is TRBJ2-3 and V is TRBV4-3; possibly TRBD2 for D (5 bases). This chain's CDR3 is CASSQDVGGASTDTQYF. The CDR3 nucleotides are TGCGCCAGCAGCCAAGATGTTGGAGGTGCATCCACAGATACGCAGTATTTT.